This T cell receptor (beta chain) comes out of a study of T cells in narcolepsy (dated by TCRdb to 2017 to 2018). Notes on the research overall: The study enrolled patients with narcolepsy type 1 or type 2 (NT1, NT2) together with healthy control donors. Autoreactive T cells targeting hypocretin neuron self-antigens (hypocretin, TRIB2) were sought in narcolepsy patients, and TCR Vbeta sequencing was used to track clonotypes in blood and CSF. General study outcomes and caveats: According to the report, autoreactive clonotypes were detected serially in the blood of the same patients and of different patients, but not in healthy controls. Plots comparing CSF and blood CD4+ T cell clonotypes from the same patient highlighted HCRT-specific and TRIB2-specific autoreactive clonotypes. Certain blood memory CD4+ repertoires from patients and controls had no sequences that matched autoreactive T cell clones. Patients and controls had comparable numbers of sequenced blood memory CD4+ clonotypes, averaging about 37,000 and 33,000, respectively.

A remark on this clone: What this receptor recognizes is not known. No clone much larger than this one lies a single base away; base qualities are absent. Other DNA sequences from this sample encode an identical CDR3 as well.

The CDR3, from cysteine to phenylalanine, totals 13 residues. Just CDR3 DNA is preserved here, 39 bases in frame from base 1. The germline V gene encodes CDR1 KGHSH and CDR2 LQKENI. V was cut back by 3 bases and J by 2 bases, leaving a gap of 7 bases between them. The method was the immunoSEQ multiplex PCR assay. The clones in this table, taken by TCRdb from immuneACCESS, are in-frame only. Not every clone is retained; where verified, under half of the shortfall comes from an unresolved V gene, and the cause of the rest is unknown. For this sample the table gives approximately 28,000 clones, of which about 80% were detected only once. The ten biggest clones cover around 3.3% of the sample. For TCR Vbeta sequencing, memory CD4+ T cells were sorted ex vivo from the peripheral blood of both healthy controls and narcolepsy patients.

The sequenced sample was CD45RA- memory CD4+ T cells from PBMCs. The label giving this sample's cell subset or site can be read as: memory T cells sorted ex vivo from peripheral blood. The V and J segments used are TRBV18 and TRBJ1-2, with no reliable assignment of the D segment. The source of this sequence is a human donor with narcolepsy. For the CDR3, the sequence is CASSPDKNYGYTF. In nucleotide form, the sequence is TGTGCCAGCTCACCCGACAAAAACTATGGCTACACCTTC.